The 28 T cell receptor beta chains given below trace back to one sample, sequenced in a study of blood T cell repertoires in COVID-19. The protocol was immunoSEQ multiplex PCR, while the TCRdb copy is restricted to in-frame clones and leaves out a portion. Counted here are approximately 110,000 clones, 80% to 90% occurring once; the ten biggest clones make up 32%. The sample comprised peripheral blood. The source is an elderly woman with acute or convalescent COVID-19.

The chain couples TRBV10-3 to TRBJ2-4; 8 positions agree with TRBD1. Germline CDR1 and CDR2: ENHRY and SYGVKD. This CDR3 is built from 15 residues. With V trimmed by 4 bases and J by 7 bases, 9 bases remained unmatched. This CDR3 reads CAISGSGQDANIQYF. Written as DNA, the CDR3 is TGTGCCATCAGTGGTTCGGGACAGGACGCTAACATTCAGTACTTC.

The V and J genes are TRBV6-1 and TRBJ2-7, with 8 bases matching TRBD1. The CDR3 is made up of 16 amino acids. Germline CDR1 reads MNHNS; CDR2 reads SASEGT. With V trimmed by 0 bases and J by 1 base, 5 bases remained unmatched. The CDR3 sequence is CASSEAYGQGSYEQYF. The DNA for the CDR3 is TGTGCCAGCAGTGAAGCTTATGGACAGGGTTCCTACGAGCAGTACTTC.

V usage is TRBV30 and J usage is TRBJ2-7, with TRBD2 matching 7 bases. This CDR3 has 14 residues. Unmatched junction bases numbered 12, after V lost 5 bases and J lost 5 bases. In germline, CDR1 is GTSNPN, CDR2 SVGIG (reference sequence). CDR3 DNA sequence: TGTGCCTGGGAGCATGGGGGGGGAAAGAACGAGCAGTACTTC. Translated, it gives CAWEHGGGKNEQYF. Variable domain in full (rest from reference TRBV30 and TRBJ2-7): SQTIHQWPATLVQPVGSPLSLECTVEGTSNPNLYWYRQAAGRGLQLLFYSVGIGQISSEVPQNLSASRPQDRQFILSSKKLLLSDSGFYLCAWEHGGGKNEQYFGPGTRLTVT.

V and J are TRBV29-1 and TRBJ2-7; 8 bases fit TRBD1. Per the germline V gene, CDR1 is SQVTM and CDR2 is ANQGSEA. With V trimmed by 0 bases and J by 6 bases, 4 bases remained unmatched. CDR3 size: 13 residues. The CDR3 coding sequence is TGCAGCGTTGAAGATGCAGGGGGCGGCGAGCAGTACTTC. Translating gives CSVEDAGGGEQYF.

This CDR3 is CASSLHRGLNTEAFF. The CDR3 DNA sequence: TGCGCCAGCAGCCTACACAGGGGGCTGAACACTGAAGCTTTCTTT. The chain carries TRBV5-1 and TRBJ1-1; TRBD1 matches 9 bases. The CDR3 is 15 amino acids. Germline CDR1 SGHRS, CDR2 YFSETQ. V was clipped by 4 bases and J by 0 bases; unmatched bases: 4.

The chain's CDR3 is CASSAGTGNNYGYTF. CDR3 DNA: TGTGCCAGCTCAGCCGGGACAGGGAATAACTATGGCTACACCTTC. This chain connects TRBV18 to TRBJ1-2, with 9 bases matching TRBD1. The junction had 5 bases not matched to a gene; V was cut back by 5 bases and J by 1 base. The CDR3 contains 15 residues. CDR1 and CDR2 from the germline V gene are KGHSH and LQKENI.

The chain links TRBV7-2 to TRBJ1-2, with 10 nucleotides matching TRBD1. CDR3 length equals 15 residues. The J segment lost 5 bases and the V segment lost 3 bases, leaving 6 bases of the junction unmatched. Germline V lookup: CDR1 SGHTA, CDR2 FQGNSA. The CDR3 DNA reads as TGTGCCAGCAGCTTTACGGGGACAGGGGCGTATGGCTACACCTTC. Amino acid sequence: CASSFTGTGAYGYTF.

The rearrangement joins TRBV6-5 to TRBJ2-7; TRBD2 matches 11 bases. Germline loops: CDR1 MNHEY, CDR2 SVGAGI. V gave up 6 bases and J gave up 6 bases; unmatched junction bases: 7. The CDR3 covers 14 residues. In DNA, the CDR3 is TGTGCCAGCAGGGGACTAGCGGAAACGAGCGAGCAGTACTTC. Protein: CASRGLAETSEQYF.

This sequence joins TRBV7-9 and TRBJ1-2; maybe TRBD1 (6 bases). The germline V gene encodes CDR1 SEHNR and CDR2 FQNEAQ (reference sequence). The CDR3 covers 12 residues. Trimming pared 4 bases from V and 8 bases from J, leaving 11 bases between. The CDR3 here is CASSSGQRGYTF. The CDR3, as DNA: TGTGCCAGCAGCTCCGGACAGAGGGGCTACACCTTC.

The DNA of the CDR3 is TGCGCCAGCAGCTCGACAGGGTATACAACTAATGAAAAACTGTTTTTT. It translates to CASSSTGYTTNEKLFF. The chain joins TRBV5-1 to TRBJ1-4; TRBD1 aligns across 7 bases. The germline gives CDR1 SGHRS, CDR2 YFSETQ. The CDR3 is 16 amino acids. After removal of 3 bases from V and 0 bases from J, the junction contained 5 bases not matched to a gene. Based on the CDR3 plus reference TRBV5-1 and TRBJ1-4, the full variable domain is KAGVTQTPRYLIKTRGQQVTLSCSPISGHRSVSWYQQTPGQGLQFLFEYFSETQRNKGNFPGRFSGRQFSNSRSEMNVSTLELGDSALYLCASSSTGYTTNEKLFFGSGTQLSVL.

The CDR3 sequence: CASSGQGIFTGELFF. In nucleotides, the CDR3 is TGCGCCAGCAGCGGACAGGGGATTTTCACCGGGGAGCTGTTTTTT. The chain recombines TRBV5-1 with TRBJ2-2; TRBD1 matches at 9 bases. V lost 4 bases and J lost 4; bases outside the gene matches: 5. CDR3 length: 15 residues. The germline gives CDR1 SGHRS, CDR2 YFSETQ.

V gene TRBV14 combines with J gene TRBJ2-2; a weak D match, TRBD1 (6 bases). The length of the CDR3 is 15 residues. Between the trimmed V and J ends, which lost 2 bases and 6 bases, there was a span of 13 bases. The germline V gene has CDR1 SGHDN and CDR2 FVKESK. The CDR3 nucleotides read TGTGCCAGCAGCCAAAGGGGGTTCTTTGCCGGGGAGCTGTTTTTT. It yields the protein CASSQRGFFAGELFF.

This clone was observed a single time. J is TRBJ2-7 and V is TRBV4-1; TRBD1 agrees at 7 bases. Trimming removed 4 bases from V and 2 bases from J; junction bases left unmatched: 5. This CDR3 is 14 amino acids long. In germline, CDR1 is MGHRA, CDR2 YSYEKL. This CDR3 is CASSPRQGPYEQYF. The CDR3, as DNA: TGCGCCAGCAGCCCTCGACAGGGACCCTACGAGCAGTACTTC.

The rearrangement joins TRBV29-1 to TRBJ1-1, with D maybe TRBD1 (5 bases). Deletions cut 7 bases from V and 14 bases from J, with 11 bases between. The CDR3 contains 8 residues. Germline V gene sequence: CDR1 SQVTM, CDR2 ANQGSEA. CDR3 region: CSDGTIFF. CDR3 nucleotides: TGCAGCGACGGGACTATCTTCTTT.

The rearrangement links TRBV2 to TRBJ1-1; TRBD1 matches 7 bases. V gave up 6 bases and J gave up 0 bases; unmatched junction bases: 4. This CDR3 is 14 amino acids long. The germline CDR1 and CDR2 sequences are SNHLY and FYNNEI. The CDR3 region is CASRTGQMNTEAFF. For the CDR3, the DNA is TGTGCCAGCAGGACGGGACAGATGAACACTGAAGCTTTCTTT.

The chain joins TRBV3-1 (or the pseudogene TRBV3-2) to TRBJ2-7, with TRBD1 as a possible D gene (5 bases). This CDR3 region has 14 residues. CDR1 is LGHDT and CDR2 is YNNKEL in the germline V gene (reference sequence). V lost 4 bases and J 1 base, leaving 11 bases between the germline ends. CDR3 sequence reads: CASSPRQLSYEQYF. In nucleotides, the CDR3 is TGTGCCAGCAGCCCTCGACAGCTGTCCTACGAGCAGTACTTC.

Here the CDR3 reads CAWSVQGAQVHYGYTF. The CDR3 DNA follows: TGTGCCTGGAGTGTACAGGGGGCGCAAGTGCACTATGGCTACACCTTC. The rearrangement uses TRBV30 and TRBJ1-2, with 9 bases aligning to TRBD1. Germline loops: CDR1 GTSNPN, CDR2 SVGIG (reference sequence). V dropped 0 bases and J dropped 3; count of bases not matched to a gene: 8. The CDR3 sequence is 16 residues long.

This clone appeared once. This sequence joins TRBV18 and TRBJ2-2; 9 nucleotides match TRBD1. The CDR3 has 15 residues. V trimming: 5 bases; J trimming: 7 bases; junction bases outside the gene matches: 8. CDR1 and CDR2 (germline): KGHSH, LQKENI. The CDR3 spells CASSTGGAKVGELFF. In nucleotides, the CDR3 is TGTGCCAGCTCAACAGGGGGCGCGAAGGTCGGGGAGCTGTTTTTT.

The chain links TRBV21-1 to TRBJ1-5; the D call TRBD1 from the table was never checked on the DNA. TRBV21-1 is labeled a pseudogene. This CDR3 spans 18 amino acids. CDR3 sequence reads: CASSKIETELKGNQPQHF. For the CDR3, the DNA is TGTGCCAGCAGCAAGATCGAGACAGAACTAAAAGGGAATCAGCCCCAGCATTTT.

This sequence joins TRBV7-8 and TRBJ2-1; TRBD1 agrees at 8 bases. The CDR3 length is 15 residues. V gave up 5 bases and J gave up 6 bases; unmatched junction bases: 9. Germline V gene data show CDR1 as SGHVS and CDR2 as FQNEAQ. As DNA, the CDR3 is TGTGCCAGCAGCGAACAGGGGGTGATCCGCAATGAGCAGTTCTTC. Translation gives CASSEQGVIRNEQFF. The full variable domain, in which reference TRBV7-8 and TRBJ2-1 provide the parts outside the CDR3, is GAGVSQSPRYKVAKRGQDVALRCDPISGHVSLFWYQQALGQGPEFLTYFQNEAQLDKSGLPSDRFFAERPEGSVSTLKIQRTQQEDSAVYLCASSEQGVIRNEQFFGPGTRLTVL.

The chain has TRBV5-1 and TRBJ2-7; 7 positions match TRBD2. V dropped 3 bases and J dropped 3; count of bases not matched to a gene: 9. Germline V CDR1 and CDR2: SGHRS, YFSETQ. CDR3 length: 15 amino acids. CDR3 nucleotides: TGCGCCAGCAGCTCAAGGACTAGTAGTCACTACGAGCAGTACTTC. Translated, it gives CASSSRTSSHYEQYF.

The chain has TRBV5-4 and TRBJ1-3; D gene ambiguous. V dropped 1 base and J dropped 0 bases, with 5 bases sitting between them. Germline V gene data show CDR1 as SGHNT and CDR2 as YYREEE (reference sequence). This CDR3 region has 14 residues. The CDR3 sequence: CASSLQNSGNTIYF. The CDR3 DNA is TGTGCCAGCAGCTTGCAGAACTCTGGAAACACCATATATTTT.

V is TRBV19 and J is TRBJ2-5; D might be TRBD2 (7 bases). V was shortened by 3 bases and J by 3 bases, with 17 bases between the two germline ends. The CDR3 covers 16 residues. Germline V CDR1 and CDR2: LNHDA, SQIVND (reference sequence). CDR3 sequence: CASSIGGGAGEETQYF. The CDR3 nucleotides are TGTGCCAGTAGTATTGGCGGGGGCGCCGGGGAAGAGACCCAGTACTTC. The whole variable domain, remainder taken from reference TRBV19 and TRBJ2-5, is DGGITQSPKYLFRKEGQNVTLSCEQNLNHDAMYWYRQDPGQGLRLIYYSQIVNDFQKGDIAEGYSVSREKKESFPLTVTSAQKNPTAFYLCASSIGGGAGEETQYFGPGTRLLVL.

CDR3 region: CASSLAGGGSGSGNTIYF. DNA of the CDR3: TGCGCCAGCAGCTTGGCCGGGGGAGGGTCCGGCTCTGGAAACACCATATATTTT. The rearrangement links TRBV5-1 to TRBJ1-3, with D possibly TRBD1 on 5 matching bases. CDR1 and CDR2 (germline): SGHRS, YFSETQ. V gave up 0 bases and J gave up 0 bases, with 16 bases separating them. The CDR3 has 18 residues.

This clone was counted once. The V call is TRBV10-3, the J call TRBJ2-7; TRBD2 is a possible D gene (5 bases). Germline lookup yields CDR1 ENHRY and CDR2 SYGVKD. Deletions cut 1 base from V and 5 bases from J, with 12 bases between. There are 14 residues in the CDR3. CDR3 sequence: CAISELVARHEQYF. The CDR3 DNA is TGTGCCATCAGTGAGTTGGTAGCGCGGCACGAGCAGTACTTC.

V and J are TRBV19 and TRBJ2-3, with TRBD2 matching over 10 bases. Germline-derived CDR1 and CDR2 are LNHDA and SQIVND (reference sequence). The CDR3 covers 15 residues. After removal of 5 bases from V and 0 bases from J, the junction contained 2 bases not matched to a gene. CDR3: CASSQTSGSTDTQYF. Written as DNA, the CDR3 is TGTGCCAGTAGTCAGACTAGCGGGAGCACAGATACGCAGTATTTT.

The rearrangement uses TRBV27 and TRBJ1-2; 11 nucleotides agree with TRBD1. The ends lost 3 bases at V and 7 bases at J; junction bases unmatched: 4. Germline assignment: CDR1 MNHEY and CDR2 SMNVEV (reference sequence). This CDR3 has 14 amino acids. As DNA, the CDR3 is TGTGCCAGCAGTTTCGGGACAGGGGGAAGTGGCTACACCTTC. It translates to CASSFGTGGSGYTF.

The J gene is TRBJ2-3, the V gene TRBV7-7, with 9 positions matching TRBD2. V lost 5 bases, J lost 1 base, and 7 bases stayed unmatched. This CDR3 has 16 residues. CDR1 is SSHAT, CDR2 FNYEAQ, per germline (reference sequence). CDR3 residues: CASSPSPSGGTDTQYF. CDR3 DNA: TGTGCCAGCAGCCCCTCCCCTAGCGGGGGCACAGATACGCAGTATTTT.